The 10 T cell receptor beta chains below were found in one sample sequenced in a study of cytomegalovirus exposure and HLA in healthy donors. PCR involved 60 Vbeta and 13 Jbeta primers. Generated by immunoSEQ multiplex PCR, the TCRdb table keeps only in-frame clones and is missing some. There are over 130,000 clones in the sample; approximately 78% occur only once, and 5% to 8% lies in the top ten. The sequenced sample was PBMCs. The origin of the receptors is a woman aged 35 to 49 in good health and CMV-seropositive.

Comment on this clone: Other DNA variants within this sample encode the same CDR3. The CDR3 loop reads CASSLATGATNEKLFF. The CDR3 DNA reads TGTGCCAGCAGCTTAGCGACAGGGGCAACTAATGAAAAACTGTTTTTT. The chain joins TRBV7-9 to TRBJ1-4; TRBD1 agrees at 8 bases. The CDR3 is made up of 16 amino acids. Trimming removed 0 bases from V and 0 bases from J; junction bases left unmatched: 0. The V gene's germline CDR1 is SEHNR and CDR2 FQNEAQ (reference sequence).

This clone was detected a few times. The chain carries TRBV7-9 and TRBJ2-2; 12 bases agree with TRBD2. The germline V gene has CDR1 SEHNR and CDR2 FQNEAQ (reference sequence). The CDR3 has 18 residues. V trimming: 1 base; J trimming: 6 bases; junction bases outside the gene matches: 9. This chain's CDR3 is CASSLVRTSGTRSGELFF. DNA of the CDR3: TGTGCCAGCAGCTTAGTCCGGACTAGCGGGACGCGTTCCGGGGAGCTGTTTTTT. Full variable domain (missing parts from reference TRBV7-9 and TRBJ2-2): DTGVSQNPRHKITKRGQNVTFRCDPISEHNRLYWYRQTLGQGPEFLTYFQNEAQLEKSRLLSDRFSAERPKGSFSTLEIQRTEQGDSAMYLCASSLVRTSGTRSGELFFGEGSRLTVL.

V usage is TRBV25-1 and J usage is TRBJ2-1; D possibly corresponds to TRBD1 (8 bases). The V end was cut by 5 bases, the J end by 1 base, with 18 bases between. The CDR3 is 17 amino acids. The germline V gene has CDR1 MGHDK and CDR2 SYGVNS. The CDR3 loop is CASSTTGGQVSYNEQFF. CDR3 sequence (DNA): TGTGCCAGCAGTACAACGGGGGGACAGGTGTCCTACAATGAGCAGTTCTTC.

The sample holds a few counts of this clone. This chain joins TRBV28 and TRBJ1-5; D gene uncertain. There are 13 residues in the CDR3. V gave up 3 bases and J gave up 6 bases, with 9 bases separating them. CDR1 and CDR2 (germline): MDHEN, SYDVKM. CDR3 nucleotide sequence: TGTGCCAGCAGTTTCGGCGGGCTTCAGCCCCAGCATTTT. It specifies CASSFGGLQPQHF.

The genes are TRBV6-6 and TRBJ2-3; 10 bases fit TRBD2. The J segment lost 4 bases and the V segment lost 4 bases, leaving 5 bases of the junction unmatched. The CDR3 consists of 15 residues. The germline gives CDR1 MNHNY, CDR2 SVGAGI (reference sequence). CDR3 nucleotides: TGTGCCAGCAGTTCCTCTAGCGGGAGCCCAGATACGCAGTATTTT. Its translation: CASSSSSGSPDTQYF.

The chain combines TRBV27 with TRBJ2-1; 9 bases align to TRBD2. This CDR3 spans 19 amino acids. The ends lost 4 bases at V and 8 bases at J; junction bases unmatched: 21. Germline V lookup: CDR1 MNHEY, CDR2 SMNVEV (reference sequence). The CDR3 protein is CASSWRGGSGGGKIDEQFF. For the CDR3, the DNA is TGTGCCAGCAGTTGGCGGGGGGGGTCAGGGGGAGGTAAGATCGATGAGCAGTTCTTC.

V is TRBV18 and J is TRBJ1-5, with D possibly being TRBD1 (6 bases). The CDR3 has 16 amino acids. Germline V lookup: CDR1 KGHSH, CDR2 LQKENI. V shed 3 bases and J shed 5 bases, with 17 bases lying between them. CDR3 DNA sequence: TGTGCCAGCTCACCGGGGGCTTTGTGGGGTGATCAGCCCCAGCATTTT. Amino acids: CASSPGALWGDQPQHF.

The rearrangement joins TRBV7-9 to TRBJ2-5; TRBD1 agrees at 8 bases. The CDR3 contains 14 residues. Germline lookup yields CDR1 SEHNR and CDR2 FQNEAQ (reference sequence). J was trimmed by 5 bases and V by 5 bases; bases with no gene match: 7. The CDR3 region is CASSPWTGQETQYF. CDR3 DNA: TGTGCCAGCAGCCCCTGGACAGGGCAGGAGACCCAGTACTTC.

CDR3 amino acids: CASRGEPTPRETQYF. CDR3 bases: TGTGCCAGCAGGGGCGAACCAACCCCACGAGAGACCCAGTACTTC. The gene calls are TRBV7-8 and TRBJ2-5; the D is unclear. Germline V gives CDR1 SGHVS, CDR2 FQNEAQ. CDR3 length equals 15 residues. V was shortened by 6 bases and J by 4 bases, with 18 bases between the two germline ends.

The chain employs TRBV7-2 and TRBJ2-7; the match to TRBD1 covers 10 bases. The germline CDR1 and CDR2 sequences are SGHTA and FQGNSA. The junction had 6 bases not matched to a gene; V was cut back by 4 bases and J by 3 bases. This CDR3 region has 15 residues. Here the CDR3 reads CASSSQGTGVYEQYF. CDR3 bases: TGTGCCAGCAGCTCACAAGGGACAGGGGTCTACGAGCAGTACTTC.